The sequence of this T cell receptor beta chain was determined in a study of T cell responses to AZD1222 COVID-19 vaccine. Study-wide points: Two doses of AZD1222 preceded a rise in Spike-specific TCR breadth and depth.

Germline-derived CDR1 and CDR2 are LNHNV and YYDKDF (reference sequence). V lost 0 bases to trimming and J lost 3 bases; unmatched junction nucleotides: 5. This CDR3 region has 15 residues. Second-dose recipients at about 4 or about 12 weeks were treated as one pooled group. About this clone itself: The antigen is unknown.

This table comes from immunoSEQ multiplex PCR, and its TCRdb copy is limited to in-frame clones, with some not included. The profile shows approximately 130,000 clones, 92% of them singletons. The source material was peripheral blood, sampled 28 days after the second AZD1222 dose. The clonotype comes from an adult who received the AZD1222 COVID-19 vaccine. This rearrangement joins TRBV15 to TRBJ2-7; 7 bases are shared with TRBD2. The CDR3 sequence: CATSREAGGIYEQYF. The CDR3, as DNA: TGTGCCACCAGCAGAGAGGCCGGGGGGATCTACGAGCAGTACTTC. The full variable domain, in which reference TRBV15 and TRBJ2-7 provide the parts outside the CDR3, is DAMVIQNPRYQVTQFGKPVTLSCSQTLNHNVMYWYQQKSSQAPKLLFHYYDKDFNNEADTPDNFQSRRPNTSFCFLDIRSPGLGDTAMYLCATSREAGGIYEQYFGPGTRLTVT.